The 28 T cell receptor beta chains reported below all come from one sample, sequenced in a study of cytomegalovirus exposure and HLA in healthy donors. Using immunoSEQ multiplex PCR, the repertoire was profiled, and TCRdb retains in-frame clones only, with some absent. The sample shows about 130,000 clones, roughly 95% of them seen only once. Sequencing was performed on PBMCs. The origin of the receptors is a man aged 18 to 29 in good health and CMV-seronegative.

The chain uses TRBV6-6 and TRBJ2-1, with 8 positions matching TRBD1. This CDR3 comprises 15 residues. The V segment lost 5 bases and the J segment 6 bases; nucleotides outside the gene matches: 9. Germline V gives CDR1 MNHNY, CDR2 SVGAGI (reference sequence). This CDR3 reads CASSTRDRRGNEQFF. CDR3 bases: TGTGCCAGCAGTACCCGGGACAGGAGGGGCAATGAGCAGTTCTTC.

The chain combines TRBV27 with TRBJ2-2; the D gene is possibly TRBD2 (5 bases). The CDR3 has 16 amino acids. The V and J ends lost 6 bases and 4 bases respectively, with 18 bases between them. CDR1 and CDR2 (germline): MNHEY, SMNVEV (reference sequence). The CDR3 protein is CASSLSGVHGTGELFF. The CDR3 DNA is TGTGCCAGCAGCCTCAGCGGTGTGCACGGCACCGGGGAGCTGTTTTTT.

The chain employs TRBV5-1 and TRBJ1-2; 9 bases map to TRBD1. With 7 bases clipped from V and 4 bases from J, the junction kept 11 bases outside the gene matches. The germline CDR1 and CDR2 sequences are SGHRS and YFSETQ. The CDR3 length is 15 residues. As DNA, the CDR3 is TGCGCCAGCGGACGCGAGGGACAGGGTGGCTATGGCTACACCTTC. Protein product: CASGREGQGGYGYTF.

A single count supports this clone. This chain joins TRBV7-6 and TRBJ2-7, with TRBD1 matching 8 bases. CDR1 is SGHVS, CDR2 FNYEAQ, per germline. The CDR3 length is 13 residues. Trimming at V came to 5 bases and at J to 3 bases, leaving 3 bases not matched to a gene. CDR3 sequence reads: CASSRGQDYEQYF. For the CDR3, the DNA is TGTGCCAGCAGCAGGGGACAGGACTACGAGCAGTACTTC.

The gene calls are TRBV6-1 and TRBJ2-7; D possibly corresponds to TRBD2 (5 bases). Germline V gives CDR1 MNHNS, CDR2 SASEGT. This CDR3 has 13 residues. V was clipped by 10 bases and J by 7 bases, with 20 bases between them. CDR3 region: CATQESARDEQYF. CDR3 bases: TGTGCCACCCAGGAGTCCGCTCGGGATGAGCAGTACTTC.

This sequence joins TRBV11-2 and TRBJ2-7; 7 bases match TRBD2. Trimming removed 1 base from V and 6 bases from J; junction bases left unmatched: 6. CDR1 SGHAT and CDR2 FQNNGV come from the germline V gene. CDR3 size: 14 residues. CDR3 residues: CASSLAGLLTEQYF. CDR3 nucleotides: TGTGCCAGCAGCTTAGCGGGACTACTGACCGAGCAGTACTTC.

The J gene is TRBJ1-5, the V gene TRBV6-5, with D unclear. V lost 2 bases and J 4 bases, leaving 9 bases between the germline ends. The CDR3 covers 14 residues. Germline loops: CDR1 MNHEY, CDR2 SVGAGI. The CDR3 sequence is CASSYGQDNQPQHF. CDR3 nucleotide sequence: TGTGCCAGCAGTTACGGTCAGGATAATCAGCCCCAGCATTTT.

This chain connects TRBV18 to TRBJ2-7; TRBD2 matches 11 bases. Germline values: CDR1 KGHSH, CDR2 LQKENI. V lost 2 bases, J lost 5 bases, and 5 bases stayed unmatched. The CDR3 contains 15 residues. The CDR3, as DNA: TGTGCCAGCTCACCAGAGGCTAGCGGGAGGAACGAGCAGTACTTC. The encoded protein is CASSPEASGRNEQYF. Together with reference TRBV18 and TRBJ2-7, the CDR3 gives the full variable domain: NAGVMQNPRHLVRRRGQEARLRCSPMKGHSHVYWYRQLPEEGLKFMVYLQKENIIDESGMPKERFSAEFPKEGPSILRIQQVVRGDSAAYFCASSPEASGRNEQYFGPGTRLTVT.

This sequence joins TRBV4-2 and TRBJ2-2, with 11 bases that match TRBD2. CDR1 is LGHNA, CDR2 YNFKEQ, per germline. CDR3 length equals 16 residues. J was trimmed by 0 bases and V by 3 bases; bases with no gene match: 0. The CDR3: CASSQGLAANTGELFF. The CDR3 nucleotides read TGTGCCAGCAGCCAGGGACTAGCGGCGAACACCGGGGAGCTGTTTTTT.

The chain combines TRBV7-9 with TRBJ2-5, with 10 positions matching TRBD2. CDR1 and CDR2 (germline): SEHNR, FQNEAQ (reference sequence). The J segment lost 4 bases and the V segment lost 2 bases, leaving 4 bases of the junction unmatched. This CDR3 region has 15 residues. The CDR3 DNA is TGTGCCAGCAGCTTAAAACTAGCGGGAAGAGAGACCCAGTACTTC. Its translation: CASSLKLAGRETQYF.

The V call is TRBV27, the J call TRBJ2-3, with a possible D match to TRBD2 (5 bases). V was clipped by 7 bases and J by 5 bases, with 16 bases between them. From germline, CDR1 is MNHEY and CDR2 SMNVEV (reference sequence). The CDR3 runs 14 residues. The CDR3 reads CASIPFREGDTQYF. As DNA, the CDR3 is TGTGCCAGCATTCCCTTCCGGGAAGGAGATACGCAGTATTTT.

This clone occurred once. V gene TRBV4-3 combines with J gene TRBJ2-7; D possibly corresponds to TRBD2 (6 bases). The CDR3 contains 15 residues. V was cut by 0 bases and J by 2 bases, with 11 bases left in between. Germline values: CDR1 LGHNA, CDR2 YSLEER. As DNA, the CDR3 is TGCGCCAGCAGCCAAGATGTCGGCGGGACCTACGAGCAGTACTTC. Translating it yields CASSQDVGGTYEQYF.

This sequence joins TRBV4-3 and TRBJ2-7; 12 bases are shared with TRBD2. The CDR3 is made up of 16 amino acids. Trimming took 0 bases from V and 7 from J; bases not matched to a gene: 7. Germline CDR1 reads LGHNA; CDR2 reads YSLEER. The CDR3 spells CASSQDRTSGKREQYF. In nucleotides, the CDR3 is TGCGCCAGCAGCCAAGATCGGACTAGCGGGAAGAGAGAGCAGTACTTC.

This chain joins TRBV6-1 and TRBJ1-5; 8 bases line up with TRBD1. The CDR3 extends over 15 amino acids. Trimming cost V 2 bases and J 7 bases; bases outside gene matches: 7. From germline, CDR1 is MNHNS and CDR2 SASEGT. The CDR3, as DNA: TGTGCCAGCAGTGAATTGGGACAGGATGCCCAGCCCCAGCATTTT. Its protein product is CASSELGQDAQPQHF.

This clone was observed once. This chain links TRBV27 with TRBJ1-1; possible D gene TRBD1, 5 bases. Germline V gene lookup returns CDR1 MNHEY and CDR2 SMNVEV (reference sequence). Trimming cost V 3 bases and J 1 base, with 9 bases left between them. CDR3 size: 14 residues. CDR3: CASSFGGSNTEAFF. The CDR3 DNA sequence: TGTGCCAGCAGTTTTGGGGGGTCGAACACTGAAGCTTTCTTT.

The chain couples TRBV7-2 to TRBJ2-1, with 8 positions matching TRBD2. Germline CDR1 SGHTA, CDR2 FQGNSA. The CDR3 covers 14 residues. The junction had 9 bases not matched to a gene; V was cut back by 5 bases and J by 9 bases. This chain's CDR3 is CASSPPGGRSEQFF. Here the CDR3 DNA reads TGTGCCAGCAGCCCCCCGGGAGGGCGCTCTGAGCAGTTCTTC.

This chain connects TRBV7-2 to TRBJ2-5; 8 nucleotides align to TRBD2. Germline CDR1 and CDR2: SGHTA and FQGNSA. Germline trimming cut 2 bases from V and 2 bases from J; bases unmatched to any gene: 10. The length of the CDR3 is 17 residues. CDR3 protein: CASSLPLVVAGQETQYF. For the CDR3, the DNA is TGTGCCAGCAGCTTACCCCTTGTAGTAGCGGGGCAAGAGACCCAGTACTTC.

The rearrangement uses TRBV27 and TRBJ2-5; D gene uncertain. The CDR3 spans 13 residues. Germline CDR1 is MNHEY and CDR2 is SMNVEV (reference sequence). The V gene lost 1 base and the J gene lost 0 bases, with 3 bases spanning the gap. In nucleotides, the CDR3 is TGTGCCAGCAGTTTATTCAACCAAGAGACCCAGTACTTC. Translation: CASSLFNQETQYF.

This chain links TRBV2 with TRBJ2-2, with TRBD1 as a possible D gene (5 bases). The V end lost 6 bases, the J end lost 6 bases, and 17 bases lay between the germline ends. This CDR3 contains 15 residues. Germline V gives CDR1 SNHLY, CDR2 FYNNEI. DNA of the CDR3: TGTGCCAGCAGGCAGGGCCTAGGTCGTCCCGGGGAGCTGTTTTTT. Its translation is CASRQGLGRPGELFF.

The rearrangement joins TRBV7-2 to TRBJ2-7, with D perhaps TRBD2 (5 bases). The CDR3 is 14 residues long. Germline V gives CDR1 SGHTA, CDR2 FQGNSA. With 5 bases removed from V and 3 bases from J, the gap between germline ends came to 14 bases. The CDR3 DNA sequence: TGTGCCAGCAGCCGAAACGACGGGAACTACGAGCAGTACTTC. It yields the protein CASSRNDGNYEQYF.

This rearrangement joins TRBV19 to TRBJ2-5; no definite D call. CDR1 LNHDA and CDR2 SQIVND come from the germline V gene (reference sequence). Trimming cost V 0 bases and J 3 bases, with 5 bases left between them. The CDR3 runs to 13 residues. CDR3 loop: CASSIEPEETQYF. CDR3 coding DNA: TGTGCCAGTAGTATAGAACCAGAAGAGACCCAGTACTTC.

The chain combines TRBV9 with TRBJ1-2; 10 bases agree with TRBD1. Trimming cost V 0 bases and J 2 bases; bases outside gene matches: 1. Germline assignment: CDR1 SGDLS and CDR2 YYNGEE. The CDR3 consists of 15 residues. The CDR3 loop reads CASSVGTGGNYGYTF. The CDR3 nucleotides are TGTGCCAGCAGCGTAGGGACAGGGGGGAACTATGGCTACACCTTC.

The chain recombines TRBV28 with TRBJ1-1, with 9 bases matching TRBD1. J was trimmed by 4 bases and V by 3 bases; bases with no gene match: 6. The CDR3 loop spans 15 amino acids. The V gene's germline CDR1 is MDHEN and CDR2 SYDVKM. The CDR3 bases are TGTGCCAGCAGTTTTTCCGGGACAGGGTTCACTGAAGCTTTCTTT. Encoded protein: CASSFSGTGFTEAFF. The complete variable domain, with remaining parts taken from reference TRBV28 and TRBJ1-1, reads DVKVTQSSRYLVKRTGEKVFLECVQDMDHENMFWYRQDPGLGLRLIYFSYDVKMKEKGDIPEGYSVSREKKERFSLILESASTNQTSMYLCASSFSGTGFTEAFFGQGTRLTVV.

The chain recombines TRBV5-6 with TRBJ2-6; D might be TRBD2 (6 bases). V lost 1 base and J lost 4, with 9 bases in between. The germline gives CDR1 SGHDT, CDR2 YYEEEE. The CDR3 is 15 amino acids. The chain's CDR3 is CASSLSGVGANVLTF. The CDR3 region has the DNA TGTGCCAGCAGCTTGTCGGGGGTCGGGGCCAACGTCCTGACTTTC.

The chain has TRBV7-2 and TRBJ2-1, with D unclear. Between the trimmed V and J ends, which lost 0 bases and 9 bases, there was a span of 12 bases. Germline loops: CDR1 SGHTA, CDR2 FQGNSA. The CDR3 spans 14 residues. This CDR3 reads CASSLAARMSEQFF. The CDR3 bases are TGTGCCAGCAGCTTAGCGGCGCGGATGTCTGAGCAGTTCTTC. The entire variable domain, with the rest obtained from reference TRBV7-2 and TRBJ2-1, is as follows: GAGVSQSPSNKVTEKGKDVELRCDPISGHTALYWYRQSLGQGLEFLIYFQGNSAPDKSGLPSDRFSAERTGGSVSTLTIQRTQQEDSAVYLCASSLAARMSEQFFGPGTRLTVL.

Concerning this clone: Other DNA variants within this sample encode the same CDR3. CDR3: CSAATGGRTDTQYF. The CDR3 nucleotides are TGCAGCGCTGCCACGGGGGGACGAACAGATACGCAGTATTTT. This sequence joins TRBV29-1 and TRBJ2-3; 7 positions agree with TRBD2. Germline assignment: CDR1 SQVTM and CDR2 ANQGSEA. With 7 bases clipped from V and 3 bases from J, the junction kept 10 bases outside the gene matches. CDR3 length equals 14 residues.

The chain combines TRBV9 with TRBJ2-2, with D perhaps matching TRBD1 (5 bases). From germline, CDR1 is SGDLS and CDR2 YYNGEE. There are 14 residues in the CDR3. The ends were cut back, 5 bases at V and 5 bases at J, with 13 bases in the middle. CDR3 in DNA: TGTGCCAGCAGTTTTACCCCAGGGACCGGGGAGCTGTTTTTT. It yields the protein CASSFTPGTGELFF. Looking up the rest from reference TRBV9 and TRBJ2-2 gives the full variable domain: DSGVTQTPKHLITATGQRVTLRCSPRSGDLSVYWYQQSLDQGLQFLIQYYNGEERAKGNILERFSAQQFPDLHSELNLSSLELGDSALYFCASSFTPGTGELFFGEGSRLTVL.

The chain has TRBV5-6 and TRBJ2-1, with a tentative D call TRBD2 (6 bases). Germline V lookup: CDR1 SGHDT, CDR2 YYEEEE. The CDR3 has 16 residues. Trimming removed 4 bases from V and 2 bases from J, with 16 bases in between. The CDR3 nucleotides read TGTGCCAGCAGCCCGGGCCCGGGAGTCACCTACAATGAGCAGTTCTTC. Translated: CASSPGPGVTYNEQFF.